The 10 T cell receptor beta chains presented below share a single source sample, sequenced in a study of shared clonotypes between healthy human individuals. Produced via immunoSEQ multiplex PCR; TCRdb's table is partial and in-frame only. The sample comprises about 680,000 clones, around three quarters of which are singletons, and around 1.8% rests with the top ten. Input material: memory CD4+ T cells sorted from blood. Subset specified: CD45RA-negative fraction. The receptors originated from a woman aged 30 to 39 in good health.

The chain uses TRBV4-1 and TRBJ1-5; a possible D gene is TRBD1 (5 bases). V lost 1 base and J lost 6, with 22 bases in between. The CDR3 covers 18 residues. Germline-derived CDR1 and CDR2 are MGHRA and YSYEKL. The CDR3 loop reads CASSQGRFTGRSAQPQHF. The CDR3 DNA reads as TGCGCCAGCAGCCAAGGTCGTTTTACGGGGCGGTCGGCTCAGCCCCAGCATTTT.

This clone has a handful of counts. The chain joins TRBV5-8 to TRBJ1-5; no clear D gene. The germline V and J ends were trimmed by 0 bases and 4 bases, with 5 bases remaining between them. This CDR3 comprises 13 residues. Germline V gives CDR1 SGHTS, CDR2 YDEGEE. The CDR3 DNA sequence: TGTGCCAGCAGCTTGGGTGAAAATCAGCCCCAGCATTTT. It is translated as CASSLGENQPQHF.

The chain uses TRBV5-1 and TRBJ2-3; D ambiguous. CDR1 SGHRS and CDR2 YFSETQ come from the germline V gene. The CDR3 has 14 residues. V lost 2 bases and J 2 bases, leaving 9 bases between the germline ends. This CDR3 reads CASSFGPHTDTQYF. As DNA, the CDR3 is TGCGCCAGCAGCTTTGGACCCCACACAGATACGCAGTATTTT.

This chain links TRBV6-5 with TRBJ2-3, with D perhaps TRBD2 (5 bases). The CDR3 totals 15 residues. V was shortened by 2 bases and J by 0 bases, with 9 bases between the two germline ends. Germline V gene lookup returns CDR1 MNHEY and CDR2 SVGAGI. CDR3 sequence (DNA): TGTGCCAGCAGTTACAAAGCGGATAGCACAGATACGCAGTATTTT. Residues: CASSYKADSTDTQYF.

Remarks on this clone: The same CDR3 is also encoded by other DNA sequences in this sample. The V call is TRBV28, the J call TRBJ1-5, with D unclear. Trimming pared 6 bases from V and 1 base from J, leaving 7 bases between. The CDR3 has 13 amino acids. Germline CDR1 MDHEN, CDR2 SYDVKM. CDR3 amino acids: CASRLLSNQPQHF. CDR3 DNA sequence: TGTGCCAGCAGGTTACTCAGCAATCAGCCCCAGCATTTT.

The V call is TRBV7-8, the J call TRBJ2-7; D might be TRBD1 or TRBD2, each matching 5 bases. Germline V gene sequence: CDR1 SGHVS, CDR2 FQNEAQ. The CDR3 runs to 15 residues. Deletions cut 5 bases from V and 5 bases from J, with 19 bases between. CDR3: CASSRGRTVVNEQYF. Here the CDR3 DNA reads TGTGCCAGCAGCAGGGGACGTACAGTGGTCAACGAGCAGTACTTC.

The V call is TRBV27, the J call TRBJ2-4; possibly TRBD2 for D (6 bases). This CDR3 spans 15 amino acids. The V and J ends lost 4 bases and 7 bases respectively, with 17 bases between them. Germline-derived CDR1 and CDR2 are MNHEY and SMNVEV (reference sequence). CDR3 sequence reads: CASSSPGLGGNIQYF. CDR3 in DNA: TGTGCCAGCAGTTCACCGGGACTTGGGGGGAACATTCAGTACTTC.

V gene TRBV28 combines with J gene TRBJ1-5, with D hard to call. From germline, CDR1 is MDHEN and CDR2 SYDVKM. The CDR3 consists of 15 residues. The V gene lost 1 base and the J gene lost 2 bases, with 9 bases spanning the gap. CDR3 sequence (DNA): TGTGCCAGCAGTTTATTGGGGAGTCGCAATCAGCCCCAGCATTTT. Its protein is CASSLLGSRNQPQHF.

The CDR3 region has the DNA TGTGCCAGCAGCGGGATGGCGGGCAAGACGGCCGAGCAGTACTTC. Translation: CASSGMAGKTAEQYF. The chain combines TRBV7-9 with TRBJ2-7; perhaps TRBD2 as D (5 bases). Trimming left V 5 bases short and J 6 bases short, with 20 bases between. Germline lookup yields CDR1 SEHNR and CDR2 FQNEAQ (reference sequence). This CDR3 is built from 15 residues.

V gene TRBV5-6 combines with J gene TRBJ1-2; D remains ambiguous. Trimming left V 4 bases short and J 8 bases short, with 12 bases between. This CDR3 comprises 12 residues. Germline V CDR1 and CDR2: SGHDT, YYEEEE. CDR3 in DNA: TGTGCCAGCAGCCCGTCGATGGGGGGCTACACCTTC. It translates to CASSPSMGGYTF.